The text below deals with one T cell receptor (beta chain). The CDR3 sequence is 15 residues long. Per germline, CDR1 SGHVS and CDR2 FNYEAQ. Trimming left V 1 base short and J 3 bases short, with 13 bases between. The PCR ran on 60 Vbeta and 13 Jbeta primers. Data came from immunoSEQ multiplex PCR; TCRdb stores just in-frame clones and leaves some out. Here the sample table reports under 75,000 clones. The sample originates from a study of cytomegalovirus exposure and HLA in healthy donors. The rearrangement uses TRBV7-6 and TRBJ2-7, with D perhaps TRBD1 (6 bases). The TCR originated in a female donor in good health and CMV-seropositive. The sample taken for sequencing was PBMCs. The CDR3 loop reads CASSLDRAPNYEQYF. CDR3 DNA: TGTGCCAGCAGCTTAGACAGGGCCCCTAACTACGAGCAGTACTTC. Full variable domain (rest looked up from reference TRBV7-6 and TRBJ2-7): GAGVSQSPRYKVTKRGQDVALRCDPISGHVSLYWYRQALGQGPEFLTYFNYEAQQDKSGLPNDRFSAERPEGSISTLTIQRTEQRDSAMYRCASSLDRAPNYEQYFGPGTRLTVT.